This TCR beta chain was found in a study of kidney transplant recipient with SARS-CoV-2 infection. This CDR3 is built from 13 residues. The germline CDR1 and CDR2 sequences are SGDLS and YYNGEE. Each CDR3 protein is one row after TCRdb ran MiXCR on the reads. The data hold roughly 230,000 distinct CDR3 sequences, with 25% to 30% observed a single time. Remarks on this clonotype: A much larger clone lies a single base off, so this may be a read error.

This clonotype was sampled from a male patient between 25 and 40 years old who had COVID-19 and was a kidney transplant recipient. The graft donor may be the source of some T cells. The V call is TRBV9, the J call TRBJ2-4, with D tentatively TRBD2 (5 bases). The end of the DNA is better explained by TRBJ2-7, so the J call may be wrong. This specimen consisted of a blood sample, obtained at baseline and on day 111 from a kidney transplant recipient. The chain's CDR3 is CASSVRGSYEQYF. In nucleotides, the CDR3 is TGTGCCAGCAGCGTCCGGGGCTCCTACGAGCAGTACTTC.